These 8 T cell receptor beta chains share one sample of origin, sequenced in a study of blood T cell repertoires in COVID-19 (dated by TCRdb to about 2020). The library was produced with the immunoSEQ multiplex PCR assay. TCRdb provides this immuneACCESS table in a form limited to in-frame rearrangements. Some clones are lacking; in checked studies, under half of them reflect an unresolved V gene, and why the rest are absent is not known. The sample table shows roughly 230,000 clones, and about 80% are seen once. In total, the top ten clones hold roughly 3.1% of the sample. The sequenced sample was PBMCs or T cells enriched from blood (not recorded which). The origin of the receptors is a man over 45 who had recovered from COVID-19.

The V call is TRBV11-3, the J call TRBJ2-7; D is possibly TRBD1 (6 bases). The CDR3 covers 16 residues. Germline V lookup: CDR1 SGHNT, CDR2 YENEEA. Trimming removed 3 bases at V and 2 bases at J, with 17 bases between. This CDR3 is CASSFSGQSSAYEQYF. CDR3 in DNA: TGTGCCAGCAGCTTCTCTGGACAGTCTTCCGCCTACGAGCAGTACTTC.

This clone appeared a single time. The chain carries TRBV4-1 and TRBJ1-6, with D perhaps TRBD1 (5 bases). From germline, CDR1 is MGHRA and CDR2 YSYEKL. V lost 3 bases to trimming and J lost 6 bases, with 15 bases between them. This CDR3 contains 16 residues. CDR3 bases: TGCGCCAGCAGCCACGGACAAGGGTCCCTTAATTCACCCCTCCACTTT. This sequence encodes CASSHGQGSLNSPLHF.

The gene calls are TRBV5-4 and TRBJ2-7, with D perhaps TRBD2 (5 bases). The CDR3 is 15 amino acids. CDR1 and CDR2 (germline): SGHNT, YYREEE (reference sequence). V was shortened by 5 bases and J by 3 bases, with 18 bases between the two germline ends. The CDR3 region has the DNA TGTGCCAGCAGGTCCGACCCTGCGGGTTACTACGAGCAGTACTTC. This translates into CASRSDPAGYYEQYF.

The chain combines TRBV5-1 with TRBJ2-1; TRBD2 aligns across 7 bases. The CDR3 covers 14 residues. J lost 7 bases, V lost 2 bases, and 6 bases had no gene match. Per the germline V gene, CDR1 is SGHRS and CDR2 is YFSETQ. The chain's CDR3 is CASSFGAAGNEQFF. The CDR3 DNA is TGCGCCAGCAGCTTCGGTGCAGCGGGAAATGAGCAGTTCTTC. Using reference TRBV5-1 and TRBJ2-1 for the parts outside the CDR3, the full variable domain is KAGVTQTPRYLIKTRGQQVTLSCSPISGHRSVSWYQQTPGQGLQFLFEYFSETQRNKGNFPGRFSGRQFSNSRSEMNVSTLELGDSALYLCASSFGAAGNEQFFGPGTRLTVL.

The chain combines TRBV19 with TRBJ2-7; the D gene is possibly TRBD1 (5 bases). Germline CDR1 and CDR2: LNHDA and SQIVND (reference sequence). The CDR3 length is 16 residues. V dropped 3 bases and J dropped 3 bases, with 18 bases sitting between them. CDR3 in DNA: TGTGCCAGTAGTATGGGGCTAAACAGGAACTACTACGAGCAGTACTTC. Translation gives CASSMGLNRNYYEQYF.

The table lists this clone with a few counts. The chain employs TRBV27 and TRBJ2-7, with D tentatively TRBD1 (6 bases). With 2 bases removed from V and 2 bases from J, the gap between germline ends came to 13 bases. Looked up from germline, CDR1 is MNHEY and CDR2 is SMNVEV (reference sequence). The CDR3 runs 15 residues. The CDR3 loop is CASSLQQGLAYEQYF. In nucleotides, the CDR3 is TGTGCCAGCAGTTTACAACAGGGTTTGGCCTACGAGCAGTACTTC.

This chain joins TRBV3-1 (or the pseudogene TRBV3-2) and TRBJ2-7; 8 nucleotides agree with TRBD1. The CDR3 loop spans 14 amino acids. Germline CDR1 and CDR2: LGHDT and YNNKEL (reference sequence). With 2 bases clipped from V and 5 bases from J, the junction kept 5 bases outside the gene matches. CDR3: CASSQPDRENEQYF. For the CDR3, the DNA is TGTGCCAGCAGCCAACCGGACAGGGAAAACGAGCAGTACTTC.

The chain links TRBV21-1 to TRBJ2-1; the table's D call, TRBD2, has no DNA check behind it. TRBV21-1 is reported as a pseudogene. This CDR3 is 17 amino acids long. The CDR3 protein is CASSKDTTSGGANEQFF. In DNA, the CDR3 is TGTGCCAGCAGCAAAGATACCACTAGCGGGGGGGCGAATGAGCAGTTCTTC.